These T cell receptor beta chains were read from a single sample in a study of identical twins. One entry per CDR3 protein results from TCRdb running MiXCR on the 5' RACE reads. The sample shows 400,000 to 550,000 distinct CDR3 sequences, roughly an eighth of them seen only once. These data also featured in a second study, about yellow fever vaccine responses in identical twins.

Input material: CD4+ T cells sorted from blood. The receptor source for this set is a woman aged 18-30 years in good health. Both conserved end residues are part of each CDR3. The order of the fields is J gene, clone size, V gene, D gene, CDR3 DNA, CDR3 protein. The D gene is left open where the match is weak. Size is stated for part of the rows, as once, few or many counts, or as a class when the clone is expanded.

>TRBJ2-7|few|TRBV20-1|TRBD1
TGCAGTGCTAGTCGTGACAGGGGTATTTACGAGCAGTACTTC
CSASRDRGIYEQYF
>TRBJ2-1|few|TRBV7-9|-
TGTGCCAGCAGTTTTTTTAATTCGAGGGGGAATGAGCAGTTCTTC
CASSFFNSRGNEQFF
>TRBJ2-1|-|TRBV4-2|TRBD2
TGTGCCAGCAGCCAAGAGGGGACTAGCGGGGGGGCATACAATGAGCAGTTCTTC
CASSQEGTSGGAYNEQFF
>TRBJ2-5|few|TRBV6-2/TRBV6-3|-
TGTGCCAGCAGTTACAGGGTCGGAATCCAAGAGACCCAGTACTTC
CASSYRVGIQETQYF
>TRBJ2-7|-|TRBV6-1|-
TGTGCCAGCAGATCGTTCGCGGCCAGCTACGAGCAGTACTTC
CASRSFAASYEQYF
>TRBJ2-6|-|TRBV3-1|TRBD1
TGTGCCAGCAGCCGAGGGGACAGGGCCTCTGGGGCCAACGTCCTGACTTTC
CASSRGDRASGANVLTF
>TRBJ2-1|-|TRBV24-1|TRBD2
TGTGCCACCAGTGAGTTCGGGACTAGCGGGACGAATGAGCAGTTCTTC
CATSEFGTSGTNEQFF
>TRBJ2-3|-|TRBV24-1|-
TGTGCCACGGGGGGCCCTACAGGGGGCACAGATACGCAGTATTTT
CATGGPTGGTDTQYF
>TRBJ1-6|few|TRBV7-8|TRBD1
TGTGCCAGCAGCGAAACAGGGGGCTCTAATTCACCCCTCCACTTT
CASSETGGSNSPLHF
>TRBJ2-1|few|TRBV30|-
TGTGCCTGGAATGGGGCATCCCACAATGAGCAGTTCTTC
CAWNGASHNEQFF
>TRBJ2-7|-|TRBV10-3|-
TGTGCCATCAGTGAGTCCCGGAACTCCTACGAGCAGTACTTC
CAISESRNSYEQYF
>TRBJ2-7|-|TRBV5-1|-
TGCGCCAGCAGCCGTGGGGGTACAGATTTCTACGAGCAGTACTTC
CASSRGGTDFYEQYF
>TRBJ1-1|-|TRBV29-1|TRBD1
TGCAGCGTGGCCCGGGCAGGGGGCACTGAAGCTTTCTTT
CSVARAGGTEAFF
>TRBJ1-5|many|TRBV2|-
TGTGCCAGCAGTGAAGCGCGAGGGAACCGCCAGCCCCAGCATTTT
CASSEARGNRQPQHF
>TRBJ2-5|few|TRBV12-3/TRBV12-4|-
TGTGCCAGCAGTTACAGGCCCCCTAAACAGGAGACCCAGTACTTC
CASSYRPPKQETQYF
>TRBJ2-3|-|TRBV7-3|TRBD2
TGTGCCAGCAGCTTAAAGGCGGGGGGAGGGTCGGAGCAGTATTTT
CASSLKAGGGSEQYF
>TRBJ2-2|many|TRBV6-5|-
TGTGCCAGCAGTATATCGAGCACCGGGGAGCTGTTTTTT
CASSISSTGELFF
>TRBJ2-4|-|TRBV4-3|-
TGCGCCAGCAGCCAAGATCCGAAAGCCAACATTCAGTACTTC
CASSQDPKANIQYF
>TRBJ1-2|many|TRBV12-3/TRBV12-4|-
TGTGCCAGCAGCCAGATGGGGAGAAGCTACACCTTC
CASSQMGRSYTF
>TRBJ1-1|many|TRBV5-1|TRBD1
TGCGCCAGCAGCTTGGCCTCAGGGGGGGCTAACACTGAAGCTTTCTTT
CASSLASGGANTEAFF
>TRBJ2-3|once|TRBV4-3|TRBD2
TGCGCCAACAGCCAAGAGCAGCGGGGTACAGATACGCAGTATTTT
CANSQEQRGTDTQYF
>TRBJ2-1|-|TRBV5-1|-
TGCGCCAGCAGCTTGGAATCCGGTCAAGGTGAGCAGTTCTTC
CASSLESGQGEQFF
>TRBJ1-1|many|TRBV29-1|-
TGCAGCGTTGAAAACCTTTACACTGAAGCTTTCTTT
CSVENLYTEAFF
>TRBJ2-7|-|TRBV10-3|TRBD2
TGTGCCATCACGGGTAGCGGGGACGAGCAGTACTTC
CAITGSGDEQYF
>TRBJ2-7|few|TRBV5-1|-
TGCGCCAGCAGCAGTACCGGGACGGCCTACGAGCAGTACTTC
CASSSTGTAYEQYF
>TRBJ2-1|-|TRBV6-7|TRBD2
TGTGCCAGCAGTGGCTCGGGGGGGGGAAAGGGGAACAATGAGCAGTTCTTC
CASSGSGGGKGNNEQFF
>TRBJ2-2|-|TRBV20-1|TRBD1
TGCAGTGCTAGAGGGGACAGGGCCACGAACACCGGGGAGCTGTTTTTT
CSARGDRATNTGELFF
>TRBJ2-7|-|TRBV6-6|-
TGTGCCAGCAGAGCGGACAGATACGAGCAGTACTTC
CASRADRYEQYF
>TRBJ1-6|few|TRBV4-2|-
TGTGCCAGCAGCCAAGATGGGTCAGGGATGAATTCACCCCTCCACTTT
CASSQDGSGMNSPLHF
>TRBJ2-7|many|TRBV12-3/TRBV12-4|-
TGTGCCAGCAGTTTTTGGCTACTAGGGGGCGAGCAGTACTTC
CASSFWLLGGEQYF
>TRBJ2-1|-|TRBV2|TRBD2
TGTGCCAGCTGTTTAAGATTTGGGACTAGCGGGAAGAACAATGAGCAGTTCTTC
CASCLRFGTSGKNNEQFF
>TRBJ1-5|-|TRBV18|-
TGTGCCAGCTCACCCCCCAGCAATCAGCCCCAGCATTTT
CASSPPSNQPQHF
>TRBJ1-5|-|TRBV20-1|-
TGCAGTGCTAGACAGGGACCTGGTGGGCAGCCCCAGCATTTT
CSARQGPGGQPQHF
>TRBJ2-5|few|TRBV7-6|-
TGTGCCAGCAGCCCGGTTGTAGGGGAAACCCAGTACTTC
CASSPVVGETQYF
>TRBJ2-3|few|TRBV28|TRBD2
TGTGCCAGCAGTTTAAGCGGGGATGCTAGCACAGATACGCAGTATTTT
CASSLSGDASTDTQYF
>TRBJ2-7|many|TRBV7-2|-
TGTGCCAGCAGCTTATCGGCAGGGGGAGGAGGAGTTTACGAGCAGTACTTC
CASSLSAGGGGVYEQYF
>TRBJ2-7|-|TRBV7-9|TRBD2
TGTGCCAGCAGCATAGCGGGAGGCACCTACGAGCAGTACTTC
CASSIAGGTYEQYF
>TRBJ2-2|few|TRBV6-1|-
TGTGCCAGCAGTGCTATCACCGGGGGGAACACCGGGGAGCTGTTTTTT
CASSAITGGNTGELFF
>TRBJ2-1|many|TRBV20-1|TRBD2
TGCAGTGCCTACCCGACTAGCGGGACGGTTAATGAGCAGTTCTTC
CSAYPTSGTVNEQFF
>TRBJ2-1|many|TRBV29-1|-
TGCAGCGTTGGAAGCTGGGACAATGAGCAGTTCTTC
CSVGSWDNEQFF
>TRBJ2-1|-|TRBV30|TRBD1
TGTGCCTGGAGTTCGGGACAGGGCTACAATGAGCAGTTCTTC
CAWSSGQGYNEQFF
>TRBJ2-3|-|TRBV29-1|-
TGCAGCGCCGGGTGGCTCGCGGGAGATACGCAGTATTTT
CSAGWLAGDTQYF
>TRBJ2-3|-|TRBV5-1|-
TGCGCCAGCAGCTTCCGGATCTCTGGCACAGATACGCAGTATTTT
CASSFRISGTDTQYF
>TRBJ2-6|few|TRBV2|-
TGTGCCAGCGAACAGGGTTCTGGGGCCAACGTCCTGACTTTC
CASEQGSGANVLTF
>TRBJ2-1|-|TRBV29-1|TRBD2
TGCAGCGTCCGGACTAGCTACAATGAGCAGTTCTTC
CSVRTSYNEQFF
>TRBJ2-5|-|TRBV11-1|-
TGTGCCAGCAACATCCAGGCCCAAGAGACCCAGTACTTC
CASNIQAQETQYF
>TRBJ2-3|-|TRBV30|-
TGTGCCTGGAGTATTGCGGGCACAGATACGCAGTATTTT
CAWSIAGTDTQYF
>TRBJ2-2|-|TRBV4-3|-
TGCGCCAGCAGCCAAGGTTATCACGGGGAGCTGTTTTTT
CASSQGYHGELFF
>TRBJ1-5|-|TRBV12-3/TRBV12-4|-
TGTGCCAGCAGTTTAGGAGGTTTAGGGGACAATCAGCCCCAGCATTTT
CASSLGGLGDNQPQHF
>TRBJ2-7|few|TRBV21-1|-
TGTGCCAGCCTCCCCTTATTCCGGGACACCTCCTACGAGCAGTACTTC
CASLPLFRDTSYEQYF
>TRBJ2-3|-|TRBV20-1|-
TGCAGTGCTAGCGGAGGAGGAGGGAGGACAGATACGCAGTATTTT
CSASGGGGRTDTQYF
>TRBJ2-7|few|TRBV11-2|-
TGTGCCAGCAGCTTTGTAGCGGAGTCCTACGAGCAGTACTTC
CASSFVAESYEQYF
>TRBJ1-1|-|TRBV10-3|TRBD1
TGTGCCATCAGTGAGGGACAGGGGGCGCTTGGGACTGAAGCTTTCTTT
CAISEGQGALGTEAFF